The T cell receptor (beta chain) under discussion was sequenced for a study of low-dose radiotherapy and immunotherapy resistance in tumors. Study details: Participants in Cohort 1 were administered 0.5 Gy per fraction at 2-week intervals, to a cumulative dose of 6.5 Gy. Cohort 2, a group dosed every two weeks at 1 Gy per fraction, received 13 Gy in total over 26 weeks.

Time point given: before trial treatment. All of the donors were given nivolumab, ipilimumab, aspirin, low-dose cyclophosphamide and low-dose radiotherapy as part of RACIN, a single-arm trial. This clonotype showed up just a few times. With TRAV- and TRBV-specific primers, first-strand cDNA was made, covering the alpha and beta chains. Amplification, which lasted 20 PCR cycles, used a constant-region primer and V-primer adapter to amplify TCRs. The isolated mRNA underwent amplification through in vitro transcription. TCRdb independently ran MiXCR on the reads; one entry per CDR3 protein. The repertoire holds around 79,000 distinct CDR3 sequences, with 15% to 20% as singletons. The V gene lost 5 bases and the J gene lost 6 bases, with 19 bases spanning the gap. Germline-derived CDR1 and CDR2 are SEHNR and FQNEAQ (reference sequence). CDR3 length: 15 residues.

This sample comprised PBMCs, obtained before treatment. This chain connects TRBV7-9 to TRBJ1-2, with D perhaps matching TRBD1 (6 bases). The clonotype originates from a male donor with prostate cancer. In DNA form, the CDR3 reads TGTGCCAGCAGCACGCCCCTACAGGGTAGCCATGGCTACACCTTC. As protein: CASSTPLQGSHGYTF.